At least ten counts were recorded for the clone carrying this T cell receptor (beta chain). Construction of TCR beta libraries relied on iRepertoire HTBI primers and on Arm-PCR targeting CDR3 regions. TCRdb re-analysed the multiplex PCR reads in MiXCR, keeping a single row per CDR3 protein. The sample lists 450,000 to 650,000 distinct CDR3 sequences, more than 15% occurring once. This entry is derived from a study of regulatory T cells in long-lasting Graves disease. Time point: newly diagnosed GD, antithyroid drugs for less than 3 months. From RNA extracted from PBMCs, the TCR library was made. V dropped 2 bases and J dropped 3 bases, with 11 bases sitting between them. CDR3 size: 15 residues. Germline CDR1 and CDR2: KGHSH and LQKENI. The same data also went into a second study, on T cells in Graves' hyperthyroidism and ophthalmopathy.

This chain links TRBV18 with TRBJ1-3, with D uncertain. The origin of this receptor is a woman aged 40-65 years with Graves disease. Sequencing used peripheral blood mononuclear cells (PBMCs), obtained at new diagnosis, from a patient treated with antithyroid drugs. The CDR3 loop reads CASSPWKADGNTIYF. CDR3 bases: TGTGCCAGCTCACCATGGAAGGCGGATGGAAACACCATATATTTT.